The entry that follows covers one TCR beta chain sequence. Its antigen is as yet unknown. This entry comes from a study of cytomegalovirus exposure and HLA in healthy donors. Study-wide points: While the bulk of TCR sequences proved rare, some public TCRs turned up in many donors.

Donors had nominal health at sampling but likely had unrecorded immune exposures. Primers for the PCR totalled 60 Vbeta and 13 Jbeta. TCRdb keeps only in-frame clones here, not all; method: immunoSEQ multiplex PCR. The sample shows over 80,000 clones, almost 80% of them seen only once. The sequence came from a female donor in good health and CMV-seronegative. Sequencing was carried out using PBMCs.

CDR3 nucleotide sequence: TGCAGCGTTGACAGGGGGCGGAATACGCAGTATTTT. Translating gives CSVDRGRNTQYF. J is TRBJ2-3 and V is TRBV29-1; 8 bases line up with TRBD1. The CDR3 runs 12 residues. Germline trimming cut 3 bases from V and 7 bases from J; bases unmatched to any gene: 3. Germline assignment: CDR1 SQVTM and CDR2 ANQGSEA.